This T cell receptor beta chain was captured by sequencing in a study of blood T cell repertoires in COVID-19. This CDR3 spans 16 amino acids. Germline lookup yields CDR1 SGDLS and CDR2 YYNGEE. V lost 0 bases and J 13 bases, leaving 22 bases between the germline ends. Method: immunoSEQ multiplex PCR; TCRdb's copy keeps in-frame clones and lacks some. The table records fewer than 300,000 clones, less than 85% of them present only once. This chain connects TRBV9 to TRBJ2-2; no clear D. This TCR was recovered from a woman under 30 with acute or convalescent COVID-19. The sample comprised peripheral blood. The DNA for the CDR3 is TGTGCCAGCAGCGTAGGTAAAGATACGGAGTTCCATGGGCTGTTTTTT. This gives the protein CASSVGKDTEFHGLFF. Combining the CDR3 with reference TRBV9 and TRBJ2-2 gives the whole variable domain DSGVTQTPKHLITATGQRVTLRCSPRSGDLSVYWYQQSLDQGLQFLIQYYNGEERAKGNILERFSAQQFPDLHSELNLSSLELGDSALYFCASSVGKDTEFHGLFFGEGSRLTVL.